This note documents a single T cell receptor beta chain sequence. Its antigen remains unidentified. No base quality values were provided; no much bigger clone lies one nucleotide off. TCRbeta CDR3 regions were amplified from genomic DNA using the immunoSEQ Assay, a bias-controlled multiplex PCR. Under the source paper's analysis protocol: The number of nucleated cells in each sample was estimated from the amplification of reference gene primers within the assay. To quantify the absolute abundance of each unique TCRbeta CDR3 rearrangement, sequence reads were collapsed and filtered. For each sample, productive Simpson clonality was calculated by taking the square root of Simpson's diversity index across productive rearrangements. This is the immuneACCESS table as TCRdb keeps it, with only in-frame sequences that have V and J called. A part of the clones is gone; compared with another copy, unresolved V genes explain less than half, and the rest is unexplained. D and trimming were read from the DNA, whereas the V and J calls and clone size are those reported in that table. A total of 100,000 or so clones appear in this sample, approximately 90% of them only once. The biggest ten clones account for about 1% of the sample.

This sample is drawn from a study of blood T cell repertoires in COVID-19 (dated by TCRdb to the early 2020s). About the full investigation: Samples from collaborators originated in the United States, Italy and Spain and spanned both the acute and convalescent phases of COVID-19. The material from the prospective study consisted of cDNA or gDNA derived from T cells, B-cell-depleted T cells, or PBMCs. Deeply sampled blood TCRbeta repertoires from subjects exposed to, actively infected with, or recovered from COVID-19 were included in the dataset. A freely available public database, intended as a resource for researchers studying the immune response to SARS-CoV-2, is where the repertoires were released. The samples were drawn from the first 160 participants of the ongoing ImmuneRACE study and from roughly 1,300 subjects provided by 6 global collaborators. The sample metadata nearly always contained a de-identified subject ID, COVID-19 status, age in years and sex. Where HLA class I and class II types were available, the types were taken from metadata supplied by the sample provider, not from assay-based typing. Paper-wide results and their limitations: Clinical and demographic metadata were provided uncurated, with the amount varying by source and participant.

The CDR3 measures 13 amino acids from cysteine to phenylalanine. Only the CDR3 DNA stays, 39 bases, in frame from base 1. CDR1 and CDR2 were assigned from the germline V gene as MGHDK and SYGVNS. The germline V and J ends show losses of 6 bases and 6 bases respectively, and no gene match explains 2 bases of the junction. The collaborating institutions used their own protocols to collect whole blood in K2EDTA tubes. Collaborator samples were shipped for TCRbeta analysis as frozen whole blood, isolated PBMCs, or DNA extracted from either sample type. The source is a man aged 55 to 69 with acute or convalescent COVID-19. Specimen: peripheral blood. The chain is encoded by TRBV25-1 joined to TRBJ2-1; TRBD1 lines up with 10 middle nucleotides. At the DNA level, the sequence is TGTGCCAGCAGAAGGACAGGGGGCAATGAGCAGTTCTTC. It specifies CASRRTGGNEQFF.